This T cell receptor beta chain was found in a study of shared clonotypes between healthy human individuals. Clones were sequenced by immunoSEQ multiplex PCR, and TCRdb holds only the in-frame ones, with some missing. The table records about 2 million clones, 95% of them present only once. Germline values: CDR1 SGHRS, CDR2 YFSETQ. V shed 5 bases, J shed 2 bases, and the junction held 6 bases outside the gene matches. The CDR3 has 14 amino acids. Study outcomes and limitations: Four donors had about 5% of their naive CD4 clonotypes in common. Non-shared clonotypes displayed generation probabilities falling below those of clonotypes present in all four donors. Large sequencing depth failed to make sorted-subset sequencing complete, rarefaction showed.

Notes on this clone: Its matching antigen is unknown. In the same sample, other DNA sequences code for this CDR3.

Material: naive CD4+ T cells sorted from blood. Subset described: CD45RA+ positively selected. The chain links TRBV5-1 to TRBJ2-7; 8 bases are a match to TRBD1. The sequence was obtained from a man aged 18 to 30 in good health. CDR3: CASSSGQGTYEQYF. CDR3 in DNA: TGCGCCAGCAGTTCAGGACAGGGAACCTACGAGCAGTACTTC.